This TCR beta chain was recorded in a study of T cell clonotyping in hematopoietic cell transplantation. Study findings and constraints: Higher Inverse Simpson Index values in graft donor and pretransplant recipient predicted broader posttransplant TCR diversity. After transplant, recipient diversity fell while pathologically expanded clonotypes grew through day 180. At the given depth, recipient repertoires were over 95% de novo clonotypes.

Measured with immunoSEQ multiplex PCR; TCRdb has only the in-frame clones, and not every one. The table shows nearly 11,000 clones, with around 45% occurring only once. Of note for this clone: No antigen is known for it.

CDR1 and CDR2 (germline): SGHNT, YYREEE (reference sequence). The CDR3 totals 15 residues. Trimming removed 5 bases from V and 10 bases from J; junction bases left unmatched: 15. V usage is TRBV5-4 and J usage is TRBJ2-4; 7 bases align to TRBD2. The clonotype was recovered from a male patient between 45 and 59 years old who had an allogeneic stem cell transplant from an unrelated donor, so the T cells may come from the graft donor. Some clones in this sample may be carry-over from other donors' samples. Material: PBMCs, obtained 30 days after allogeneic stem cell transplant. CDR3: CASSSAETSLGIQYF. DNA for the CDR3: TGTGCCAGCAGTTCTGCCGAGACTAGCCTGGGGATTCAGTACTTC.